This TCR beta chain was captured by sequencing in a study of Graves' ophthalmopathy and Graves' hyperthyroidism. RNA served as the template for amplifying TCR beta CDR3 regions. An initial RT-PCR round employing HTBI primers preceded a second-round multiplex PCR. TCRdb re-called the multiplex PCR reads with MiXCR, one entry per CDR3 protein. The sample shows 740,000 or so distinct CDR3 sequences, 40% of them seen only once. A few counts support this clonotype. The TCR comes from an adult man with Graves' ophthalmopathy. The sample was peripheral blood.

In nucleotides, the CDR3 is TGTGCCAGCAGCTTTCCCAGGGAAGGGAATTCACCCCTCCACTTT. It yields the protein CASSFPREGNSPLHF. The chain recombines TRBV7-9 with TRBJ1-6, with TRBD1 as a possible D gene (5 bases). Per the germline V gene, CDR1 is SEHNR and CDR2 is FQNEAQ (reference sequence). The CDR3 is 15 residues long. V was shortened by 3 bases and J by 7 bases, with 13 bases between the two germline ends.